This T cell receptor (beta chain) was sequenced in a study of shared clonotypes between healthy human individuals. Points from the study as a whole: Relative to memory subsets, naive subsets generally showed larger estimated richness.

An even split of each subset's genomic DNA across several immunoSEQ plates was performed. Clones were read by immunoSEQ multiplex PCR, and TCRdb kept only the in-frame ones, dropping some. The sample has roughly 2.6 million clones; around 94% are singletons. A note on this clone: The antigen is unknown.

Trimming cost V 8 bases and J 4 bases; bases outside gene matches: 10. The CDR3 loop spans 14 amino acids. Germline values: CDR1 LNHDA, CDR2 SQIVND (reference sequence). V and J are TRBV19 and TRBJ2-7, with 8 positions matching TRBD1. Sequencing input: naive CD4+ T cells sorted from blood. Specified subset: CD45RA+ positively selected. This receptor was identified in a man aged 18 to 35 in good health. CDR3 in DNA: TGTGCCAGTCAAAAGACAGGGGCGGGATACGAGCAGTACTTC. It codes for CASQKTGAGYEQYF.